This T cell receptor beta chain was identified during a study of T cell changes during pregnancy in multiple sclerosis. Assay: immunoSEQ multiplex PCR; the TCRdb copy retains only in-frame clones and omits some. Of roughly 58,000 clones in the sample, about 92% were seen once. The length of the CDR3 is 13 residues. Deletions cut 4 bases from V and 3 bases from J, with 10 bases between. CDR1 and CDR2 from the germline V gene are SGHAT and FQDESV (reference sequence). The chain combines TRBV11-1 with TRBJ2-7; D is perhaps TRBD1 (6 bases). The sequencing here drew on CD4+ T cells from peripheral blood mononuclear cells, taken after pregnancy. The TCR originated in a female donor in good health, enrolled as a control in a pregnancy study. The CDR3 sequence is CASSYGQSYEQYF. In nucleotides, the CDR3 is TGTGCCAGCAGCTACGGACAGAGCTACGAGCAGTACTTC.